One sample yielded the 7 T cell receptor beta chains listed below, sequenced in a study of cytomegalovirus exposure and HLA in healthy donors. PCR employed 60 Vbeta and 13 Jbeta primers. Profiling relied on immunoSEQ multiplex PCR, and the TCRdb table lists in-frame clones only, not all of them. This table holds approximately 150,000 clones. The sequenced material came from PBMCs. All receptors come from a male donor in good health and CMV-seronegative.

The chain has TRBV7-2 and TRBJ1-4; 7 bases map to TRBD1. The CDR3 runs 15 residues. The germline gives CDR1 SGHTA, CDR2 FQGNSA. V trimming: 3 bases; J trimming: 3 bases; junction bases outside the gene matches: 4. CDR3 sequence: CASSFQQGPNEKLFF. The DNA of the CDR3 is TGTGCCAGCAGCTTTCAACAGGGGCCTAATGAAAAACTGTTTTTT.

The chain couples TRBV9 to TRBJ2-2, with 15 bases lining up with TRBD2. With 4 bases clipped from V and 0 bases from J, the junction kept 7 bases outside the gene matches. The CDR3 sequence is 19 residues long. CDR1 SGDLS and CDR2 YYNGEE come from the germline V gene. CDR3 bases: TGTGCCAGCAGCCCCGGGACTAGCGGGAGGTCTGCGAACACCGGGGAGCTGTTTTTT. It codes for CASSPGTSGRSANTGELFF.

The rearrangement links TRBV5-1 to TRBJ1-6, with D possibly TRBD1 on 5 matching bases. This CDR3 comprises 15 residues. The V end lost 0 bases, the J end lost 9 bases, and 13 bases lay between the germline ends. Looked up from germline, CDR1 is SGHRS and CDR2 is YFSETQ. The CDR3 is CASSLGRRGISPLHF. The DNA for the CDR3 is TGCGCCAGCAGCTTGGGACGACGGGGGATTTCACCCCTCCACTTT.

The rearrangement uses TRBV30 and TRBJ2-1, with TRBD2 matching over 14 bases. CDR3 size: 13 residues. J gave up 6 bases and V 5 bases, and 0 bases lay outside the gene matches. The V gene's germline CDR1 is GTSNPN and CDR2 SVGIG (reference sequence). CDR3 region: CAWGTSGSNEQFF. The DNA of the CDR3 is TGTGCCTGGGGGACTAGCGGGAGCAATGAGCAGTTCTTC.

The J gene is TRBJ2-6, the V gene TRBV30, with TRBD1 as a possible D gene (5 bases). With 2 bases removed from V and 0 bases from J, the gap between germline ends came to 8 bases. Germline V lookup: CDR1 GTSNPN, CDR2 SVGIG (reference sequence). The CDR3 consists of 15 residues. The CDR3 nucleotides read TGTGCCTGGAGTTTAGACAGCTCTGGGGCCAACGTCCTGACTTTC. This codes for CAWSLDSSGANVLTF.

V gene TRBV30 combines with J gene TRBJ2-3; D gene ambiguous. V gave up 4 bases and J gave up 2 bases, with 7 bases separating them. Germline values: CDR1 GTSNPN, CDR2 SVGIG (reference sequence). The CDR3 loop spans 12 amino acids. In DNA, the CDR3 is TGTGCCTGGAACAGAGCCACAGATACGCAGTATTTT. This translates into CAWNRATDTQYF. The variable domain in full, with the rest retrieved from reference TRBV30 and TRBJ2-3, is SQTIHQWPATLVQPVGSPLSLECTVEGTSNPNLYWYRQAAGRGLQLLFYSVGIGQISSEVPQNLSASRPQDRQFILSSKKLLLSDSGFYLCAWNRATDTQYFGPGTRLTVL.

This chain uses TRBV30 with TRBJ2-5, with TRBD2 identical over 10 bases. In germline, CDR1 is GTSNPN, CDR2 SVGIG (reference sequence). The CDR3 sequence is 14 residues long. V was pared by 2 bases and J by 4 bases, with 4 bases of the junction left unmatched. The CDR3 sequence: CAWSLLAGGETQYF. In DNA, the CDR3 is TGTGCCTGGAGTCTGTTAGCGGGGGGAGAGACCCAGTACTTC. Full variable domain (remainder filled in from reference TRBV30 and TRBJ2-5): SQTIHQWPATLVQPVGSPLSLECTVEGTSNPNLYWYRQAAGRGLQLLFYSVGIGQISSEVPQNLSASRPQDRQFILSSKKLLLSDSGFYLCAWSLLAGGETQYFGPGTRLLVL.